The source of this T cell receptor (beta chain) is a study of blood T cell repertoires in COVID-19. Per the authors' pipeline: Quantification of nucleated cells was approximated via reference gene primer amplification. TCRdb's table, derived via immunoSEQ multiplex PCR, lists solely in-frame clones and lacks some. V, J and clone size are those of that table, while D and trimming were read from the DNA. The profile shows about 160,000 clones, approximately 85% of them singletons. In germline, CDR1 is SGHTA, CDR2 FQGNSA. The CDR3 extends over 15 amino acids. The V end lost 2 bases, the J end lost 5 bases, and 13 bases lay between the germline ends.

This sequence originates from a man aged 55 to 69 with active or convalescent COVID-19. The chain uses TRBV7-2 and TRBJ2-1, with D maybe TRBD1 (5 bases). The specimen sequenced was peripheral blood. The CDR3 sequence: CASSLFGRVNNEQFF. DNA for the CDR3: TGTGCCAGCAGCTTATTTGGCAGGGTAAACAATGAGCAGTTCTTC.